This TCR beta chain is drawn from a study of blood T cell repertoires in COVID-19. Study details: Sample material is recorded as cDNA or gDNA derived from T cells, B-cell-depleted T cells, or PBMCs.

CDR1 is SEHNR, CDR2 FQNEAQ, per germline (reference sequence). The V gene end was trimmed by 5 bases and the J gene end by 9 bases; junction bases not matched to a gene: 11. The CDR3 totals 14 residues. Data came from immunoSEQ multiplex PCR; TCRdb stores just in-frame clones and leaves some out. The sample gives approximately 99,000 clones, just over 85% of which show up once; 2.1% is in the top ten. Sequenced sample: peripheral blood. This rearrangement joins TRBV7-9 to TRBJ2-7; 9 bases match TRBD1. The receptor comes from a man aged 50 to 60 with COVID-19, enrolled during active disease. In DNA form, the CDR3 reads TGTGCCAGCAGCGGAGCCGGGACAGGGTTGGTGCAGTACTTC. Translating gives CASSGAGTGLVQYF. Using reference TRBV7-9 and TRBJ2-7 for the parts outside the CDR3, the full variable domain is DTGVSQNPRHKITKRGQNVTFRCDPISEHNRLYWYRQTLGQGPEFLTYFQNEAQLEKSRLLSDRFSAERPKGSFSTLEIQRTEQGDSAMYLCASSGAGTGLVQYFGPGTRLTVT.